What follows is one TCR beta chain and its context. The antigen it recognizes is unknown. Per-nucleotide qualities are absent, and no much larger clonotype sits a single base away. The sample belongs to a study of graft-versus-host responses after intestinal transplantation (dated by TCRdb to the early 2020s). Notes on the research overall: The transplants that recipients received were multivisceral, liver-intestinal, or isolated intestinal. Alloreactive clones were identified by sequencing pre-transplant mixed lymphocyte reaction products and comparing them with unstimulated pre-transplant donor and recipient T cells. Donor T cell macrochimerism was defined as a peak of at least 4% donor T cells among recipient peripheral blood mononuclear cells. Rather than being sequenced by the commercial service, samples from a few later patients were sequenced in-house on an Illumina MiSeq and processed with MiXCR. Every recipient was given anti-thymocyte globulin induction, followed by 3 to 4 years of maintenance tacrolimus and steroids. Graft-versus-host and host-versus-graft alloreactive T cell clones were tracked in the graft, circulation and bone marrow after intestinal transplantation using bulk TCR-beta CDR3 sequencing. A cohort of some 24 intestinal transplant recipients, including one retransplant, was enrolled, and a few patients lacking pretransplant specimens were excluded. Overall study results and their limits: GvH clones were detected in recipient bone marrow, and some appeared earlier in ileal mucosa or blood, consistent with an intestinal mucosal origin. High GvH to HvG T cell clonal ratios were observed in the allografts of patients with donor T cell macrochimerism. The conclusions were limited by the relatively low number and heterogeneity of the intestinal transplant patients. Peak levels of circulating GvH clones were associated with declines in HvG clones early after transplant.

Taken with the paper, the label for time point translates to: cells obtained before transplantation from donor or recipient. CD3+CD4+ and CD3+CD8+ populations were FACS-sorted from unstimulated pre-transplant donor and recipient cells taken from spleen or lymph nodes. The germline V gene (reference sequence) specifies SGHNT as CDR1 and YYREEE as CDR2. Deletion took 0 bases off V and 6 bases off J, with a span of 9 bases between the germline ends. There are 13 amino acids in the CDR3, from cysteine to phenylalanine inclusive. Only the CDR3 DNA stays, 39 bases, in frame from base 1. Libraries were constructed by the immunoSEQ multiplex PCR assay. For most patients, genomic DNA was isolated with the Qiagen DNeasy Blood and Tissue Kit and sent frozen to Adaptive Biotechnologies for TCR sequencing. For most patients, genomic DNA was subjected to high-throughput TCR-beta CDR3 sequencing by Adaptive Biotechnologies. Concerning the study's data processing: TCR sequencing data for 18 patients were retrieved from Adaptive's ImmunoSEQ software; a few other patients were processed with MiXCR and VDJtools. To correct CD4 versus CD8 sorting errors, any sequence found in both subsets at a frequency ratio below 5:1 was removed. Because the origin of CDR3 nucleotide sequences shared between donor and recipient could not be assigned, those sequences were removed. At least 2-fold expansion over unstimulated cells and a minimum CFSE-low frequency of 0.002% (template counts) or 0.001% (read counts) were required for clones to be classified as alloreactive. Clones were considered mappable if detected in sequenced pre-transplant spleen, lymph node, or MLR CFSE-low populations of the donor or recipient. The cumulative frequency of alloreactive clones was calculated as a percentage of all sequences, weighted by copy number. The source is immuneACCESS, and TCRdb retained only in-frame sequences with V and J called. Part of the clones is not carried over; for the studies checked, unresolved V genes explain less than half of this, and the remainder is unexplained. The V and J calls and clone size are taken from that table; D and trimming were inferred from the DNA. In all, the sample holds roughly 120,000 clones, and 90% of those were seen once. The ten biggest clones cover roughly 0.2% of the sample.

The source was unstimulated CD4+ T cells sorted from spleen or lymph node cells, collected before intestinal transplant. The chain links TRBV5-4 with TRBJ1-2; TRBD1 could be the D gene, as 5 bases match. The sequence was collected from a human donor who received an intestinal transplant. The CDR3 in this case is CASSLAPGHGYTF. At the DNA level, the sequence is TGTGCCAGCAGCTTGGCCCCAGGGCATGGCTACACCTTC.